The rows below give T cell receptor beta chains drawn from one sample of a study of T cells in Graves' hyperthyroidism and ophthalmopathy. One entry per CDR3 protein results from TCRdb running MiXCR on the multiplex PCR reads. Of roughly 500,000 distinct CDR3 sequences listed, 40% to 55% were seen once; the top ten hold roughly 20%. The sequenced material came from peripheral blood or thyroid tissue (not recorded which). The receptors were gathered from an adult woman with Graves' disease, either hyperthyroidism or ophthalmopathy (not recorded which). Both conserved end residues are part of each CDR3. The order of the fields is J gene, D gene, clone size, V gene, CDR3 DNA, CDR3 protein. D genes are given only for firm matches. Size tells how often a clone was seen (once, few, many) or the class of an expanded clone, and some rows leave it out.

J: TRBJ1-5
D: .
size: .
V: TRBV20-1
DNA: TGCAGTGCTACGAAGGTCAGGGGTCAGCCCCAGCATTTT
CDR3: CSATKVRGQPQHF

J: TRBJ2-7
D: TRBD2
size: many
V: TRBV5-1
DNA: TGCGCCAGCAGCTTGGAGGCGGGAGGGCCGCAGGAGCAGTACTTC
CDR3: CASSLEAGGPQEQYF

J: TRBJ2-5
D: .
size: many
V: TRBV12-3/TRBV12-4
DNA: TGTGCCAGCAGTTCGCGGGCTCAGGAGACCCAGTACTTC
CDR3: CASSSRAQETQYF

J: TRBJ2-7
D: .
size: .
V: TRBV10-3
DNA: TGTGCCACCAAGGCCGGCGGGGGCGTCCCCTACGAGCAGTACTTC
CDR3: CATKAGGGVPYEQYF

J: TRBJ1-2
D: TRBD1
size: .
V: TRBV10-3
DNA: TGTGCCATCAATGACAGGGACTATGGCTACACCTTC
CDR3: CAINDRDYGYTF

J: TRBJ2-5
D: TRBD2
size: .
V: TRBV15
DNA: TGTGCCACCAGCACCCCTTTGAGCGGGATGGAGACCCAGTACTTC
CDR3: CATSTPLSGMETQYF

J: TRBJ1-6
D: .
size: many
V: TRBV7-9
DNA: TGTGCCAGCCGTTTGGGCTCCTATAATTCACCCCTCCACTTT
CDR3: CASRLGSYNSPLHF

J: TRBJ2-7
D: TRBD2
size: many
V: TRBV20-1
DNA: TGCAGTGCTGCGGGGGCCTACGAGCAGTACTTC
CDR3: CSAAGAYEQYF

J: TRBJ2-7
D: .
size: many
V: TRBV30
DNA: TGTGCCTGGAGTCACCAGGGAGAGCAGTACTTC
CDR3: CAWSHQGEQYF

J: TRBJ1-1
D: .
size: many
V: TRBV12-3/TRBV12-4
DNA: TGTGCCAGCAGCCCCCCAGGCCCAGCCAGTGGGGCTTTCTTT
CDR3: CASSPPGPASGAFF

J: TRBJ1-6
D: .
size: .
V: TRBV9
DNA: TGTGCCAGCAGCCTCGACAGGCCTAATTCACCCCTCCACTTT
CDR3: CASSLDRPNSPLHF

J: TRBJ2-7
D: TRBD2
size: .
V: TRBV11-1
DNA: TGTGCCAGCAGCTGGACCGGGACTAGCGACCCCTACGAGCAGTACTTC
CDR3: CASSWTGTSDPYEQYF

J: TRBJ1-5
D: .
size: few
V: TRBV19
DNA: TGTGCCAGTAGTATAGAGGGGAATCAGCCCCAGCATTTT
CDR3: CASSIEGNQPQHF

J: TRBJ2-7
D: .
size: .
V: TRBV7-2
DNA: TGTGCCAGCAGCTTAGTGTCAGGGTGGGCCTCCTCCTACGAGCAGTACTTC
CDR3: CASSLVSGWASSYEQYF

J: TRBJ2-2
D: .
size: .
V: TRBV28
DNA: TGTGCCAGCAGTTATCCCCCTGACTACACCGGGGAGCTGTTTTTT
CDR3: CASSYPPDYTGELFF

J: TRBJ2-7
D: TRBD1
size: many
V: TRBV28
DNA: TGTGCCAGCACTGGACAGGGGGTCATCTCCTACGAGCAGTACTTC
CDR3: CASTGQGVISYEQYF

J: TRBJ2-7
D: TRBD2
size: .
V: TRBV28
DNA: TGTGCCAGCAGCTTGCCCGTAGCGGGGGGCTCCTACGAGCAGTACTTC
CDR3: CASSLPVAGGSYEQYF

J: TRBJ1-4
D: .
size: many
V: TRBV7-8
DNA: TGTGCCAGCAGCCTGTACAGAAATGAAAAACTGTTTTTT
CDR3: CASSLYRNEKLFF

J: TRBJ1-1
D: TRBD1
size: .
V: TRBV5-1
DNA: TGCGCCAGCAGCTTCGGGACAGGGAGGAACACTGAAGCTTTCTTT
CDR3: CASSFGTGRNTEAFF

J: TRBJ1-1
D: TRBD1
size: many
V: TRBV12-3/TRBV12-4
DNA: TGTGCCAGCAGTGGTACCCCGGACAGGGGCACTGAAGCTTTCTTT
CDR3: CASSGTPDRGTEAFF

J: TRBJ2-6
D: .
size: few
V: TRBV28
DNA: TGTGCCAGCACCCAAGACAACTCTGGGGCCAACGTCCTGACTTTC
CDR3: CASTQDNSGANVLTF

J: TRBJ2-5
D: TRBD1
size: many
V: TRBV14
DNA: TGTGCCAGCAGCCCCTTGGGACAGGGGTATCAAGAGACCCAGTACTTC
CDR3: CASSPLGQGYQETQYF

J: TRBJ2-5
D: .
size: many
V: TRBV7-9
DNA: TGTGCCAGCAGCTTAGTTGGGCGCCGGTACTTC
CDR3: CASSLVGRRYF

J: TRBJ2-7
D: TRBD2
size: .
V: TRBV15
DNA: TGTGCCACCAGCGGCGGACTAGGTTCCTACGAGCAGTACTTC
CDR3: CATSGGLGSYEQYF

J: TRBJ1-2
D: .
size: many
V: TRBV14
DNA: TGTGCCAGCAGCCGGCTGCCAGGCTATGGCTACACCTTC
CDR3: CASSRLPGYGYTF

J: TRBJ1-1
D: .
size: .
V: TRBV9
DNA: TGTGCCAGCAGCGTAGGGGGGCCAGCTTTCTTT
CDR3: CASSVGGPAFF

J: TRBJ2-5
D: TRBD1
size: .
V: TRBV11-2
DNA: TGTGCCAGCAGCTCCTCGGACAGGGCCCAGCCCCAGTACTTC
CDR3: CASSSSDRAQPQYF

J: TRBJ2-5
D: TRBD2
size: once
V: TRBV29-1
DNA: TGCAGCGTTGGAATAGCGGGAGGGGCAGAGACCCAGTACTTC
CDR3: CSVGIAGGAETQYF

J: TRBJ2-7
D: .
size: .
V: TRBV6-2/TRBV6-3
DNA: TGTGCCAGCAGTTATTTGGGGAAGGGCGAGCAGTACTTC
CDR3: CASSYLGKGEQYF

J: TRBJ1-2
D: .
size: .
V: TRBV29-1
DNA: TGCAGCGGTCGTGCTGACTATGGCTACACCTTC
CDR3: CSGRADYGYTF

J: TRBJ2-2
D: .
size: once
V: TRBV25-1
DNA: TGTGCCAGCAGCAATAGGGGGACCGGGGAGCTGTTTTTT
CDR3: CASSNRGTGELFF

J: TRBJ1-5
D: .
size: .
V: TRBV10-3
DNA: TGTGCCATCAGTGACCAAAATCAGCCCCAGCATTTT
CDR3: CAISDQNQPQHF

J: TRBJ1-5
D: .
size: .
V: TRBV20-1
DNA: TGCAGTGCTAGAGCTATGAGGAGGGGCTTGGATCAGCCCCAGCATTTT
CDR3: CSARAMRRGLDQPQHF

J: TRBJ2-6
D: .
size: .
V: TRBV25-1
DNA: TGTGCCAGCAGTGGGGGTCTGGTCGGGGCCAACGTCCTGACTTTC
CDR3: CASSGGLVGANVLTF

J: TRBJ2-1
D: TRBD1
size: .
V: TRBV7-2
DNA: TGTGCCAGCAGCTCTGTGACAGGGGCTGTTGAGCAGTTCTTC
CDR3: CASSSVTGAVEQFF

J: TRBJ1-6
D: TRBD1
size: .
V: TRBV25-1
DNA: TGTGCCAGCAGCCTCCGGGACAGGGGCAGTTCACCCCTCCACTTT
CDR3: CASSLRDRGSSPLHF

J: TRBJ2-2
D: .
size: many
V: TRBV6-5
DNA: TGTGCCGTCATCAGGGGGAACACCGGGGAGCTGTTTTTT
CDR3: CAVIRGNTGELFF

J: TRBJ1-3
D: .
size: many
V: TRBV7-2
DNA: TGTGCCAGCAGCTTAGGTTCAGGGACTGGAAACACCATATATTTT
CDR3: CASSLGSGTGNTIYF

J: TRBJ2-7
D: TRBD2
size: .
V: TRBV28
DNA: TGTGCCAGCCTTAACAGCGGGATGAACGGCGAGCAGTACTTC
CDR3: CASLNSGMNGEQYF

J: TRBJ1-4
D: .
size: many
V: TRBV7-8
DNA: TGTGCCAGCAGCTTAGTGGGGGATGTCGGTGAAAAACTGTTTTTT
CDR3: CASSLVGDVGEKLFF

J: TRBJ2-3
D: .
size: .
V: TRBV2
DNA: TGTGCCAGCCGGATTCAGGTGGATACGCAGTATTTT
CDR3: CASRIQVDTQYF

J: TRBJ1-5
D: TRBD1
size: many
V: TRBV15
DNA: TGTGCCACCAGCAGCGGGACAGGCCTTAATAGCAATCAGCCCCAGCATTTT
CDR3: CATSSGTGLNSNQPQHF

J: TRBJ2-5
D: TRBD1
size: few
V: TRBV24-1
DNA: TGTGCCACCAGTGATTTGCATGGGACAGGGGAGACCCAGTACTTC
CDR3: CATSDLHGTGETQYF

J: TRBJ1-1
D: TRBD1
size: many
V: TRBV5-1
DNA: TGCGCCAGCAGTTTGGGTTGGGACAGGAACACTGAAGCTTTCTTT
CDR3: CASSLGWDRNTEAFF

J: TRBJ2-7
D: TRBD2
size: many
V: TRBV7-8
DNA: TGTGCCAGCAGCCGTAGCCAGCGGGACTACGAGCAGTACTTC
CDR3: CASSRSQRDYEQYF

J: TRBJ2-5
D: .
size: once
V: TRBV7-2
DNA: TGTGCCAGCAGTGGGAGCAGGGGCCGTCAAGAGACCCAGTACTTC
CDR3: CASSGSRGRQETQYF

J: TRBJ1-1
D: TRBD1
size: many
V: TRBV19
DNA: TGTGCCAGTAGCCCCCTTGACAGGGGCGGGCTGGCAGCTTTCTTT
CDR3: CASSPLDRGGLAAFF

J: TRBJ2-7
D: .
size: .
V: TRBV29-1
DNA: TGCAGCGTCGCACAGGGTCCCTACGAGCAGTACTTC
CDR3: CSVAQGPYEQYF

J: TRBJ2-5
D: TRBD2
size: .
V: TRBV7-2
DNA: TGTGCCAGCAGCCGACCCCTCCTGGTAGCGGGGGGGCCGAGAGAGACCCAGTACTTC
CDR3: CASSRPLLVAGGPRETQYF

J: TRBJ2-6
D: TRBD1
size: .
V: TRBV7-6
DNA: TGTGCCAGCAGCTCAACCACGGACAGGGGGTACTCTGGGGCCAACGTCCTGACTTTC
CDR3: CASSSTTDRGYSGANVLTF

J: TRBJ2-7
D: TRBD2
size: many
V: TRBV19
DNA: TGTGCCACTCGACGAAGCGGGAGCGGATGGCAGTACTTC
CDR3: CATRRSGSGWQYF

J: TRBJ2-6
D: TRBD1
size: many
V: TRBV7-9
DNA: TGTGCCAGCAGCCCCCGGGCAGGGGGCACCACTGCTCCTGGGGCCAACGTCCTGACTTTC
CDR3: CASSPRAGGTTAPGANVLTF

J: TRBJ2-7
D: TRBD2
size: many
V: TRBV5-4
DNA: TGTGCCAGCAGCCCTGGGGGATACGGGAGGGCCCACGAGCAGTACTTC
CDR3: CASSPGGYGRAHEQYF

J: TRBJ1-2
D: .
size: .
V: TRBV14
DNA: TGTGCCAGCAGCCAAGAGGGGGCGGCCTGGATCGGCTACACCTTC
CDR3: CASSQEGAAWIGYTF

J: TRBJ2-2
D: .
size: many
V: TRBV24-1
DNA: TGTGCCACCAGTGACCTGCTCACCGGGGAGCTGTTTTTT
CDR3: CATSDLLTGELFF

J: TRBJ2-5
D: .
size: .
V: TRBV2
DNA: TGTGCCAACAGTGACTGGGAGACCCAGTACTTC
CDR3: CANSDWETQYF

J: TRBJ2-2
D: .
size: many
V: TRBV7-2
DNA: TGTGCCAGCAGCTCGGCCAGACTAGGAGCCGGGGAGCTGTTTTTT
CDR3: CASSSARLGAGELFF

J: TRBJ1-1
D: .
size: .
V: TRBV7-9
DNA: TGTGCCAGCAGCTTAGTTGGGTACAGCCCGCAGAACACTGAAGCTTTCTTT
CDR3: CASSLVGYSPQNTEAFF

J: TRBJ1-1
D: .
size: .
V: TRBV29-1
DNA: TGCAGCGTTGAAGGGTGGGCAGGGTCTGGGAACACTGAAGCTTTCTTT
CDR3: CSVEGWAGSGNTEAFF

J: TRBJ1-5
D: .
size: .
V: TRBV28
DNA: TGTGCCAGCAGTTTATCCTTGCCTAATCAGCCCCAGCATTTT
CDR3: CASSLSLPNQPQHF